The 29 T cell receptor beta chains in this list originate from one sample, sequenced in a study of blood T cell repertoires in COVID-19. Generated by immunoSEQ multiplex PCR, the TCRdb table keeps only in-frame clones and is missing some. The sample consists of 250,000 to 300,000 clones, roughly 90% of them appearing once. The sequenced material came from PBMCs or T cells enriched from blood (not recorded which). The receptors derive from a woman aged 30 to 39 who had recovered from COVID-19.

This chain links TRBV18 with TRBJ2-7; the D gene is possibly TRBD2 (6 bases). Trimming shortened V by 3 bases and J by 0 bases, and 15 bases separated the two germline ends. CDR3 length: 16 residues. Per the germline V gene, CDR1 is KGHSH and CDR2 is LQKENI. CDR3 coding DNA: TGTGCCAGCTCACCGCTTGGATTAGCGGACTCCTACGAGCAGTACTTC. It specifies CASSPLGLADSYEQYF.

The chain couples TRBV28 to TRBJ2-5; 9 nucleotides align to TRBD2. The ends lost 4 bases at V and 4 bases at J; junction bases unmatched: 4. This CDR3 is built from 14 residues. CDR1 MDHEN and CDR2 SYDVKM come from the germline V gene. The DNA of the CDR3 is TGTGCCAGCAGTTATAGAGCGGGAGGAGAGACCCAGTACTTC. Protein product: CASSYRAGGETQYF.

CDR3 region: CAWSVRDRVTF. As DNA, the CDR3 is TGTGCCTGGAGTGTACGGGACAGGGTAACCTTC. The chain carries TRBV30 and TRBJ1-2, with 9 bases matching TRBD1. In germline, CDR1 is GTSNPN, CDR2 SVGIG (reference sequence). Trimming took 0 bases from V and 14 from J; bases not matched to a gene: 4. The CDR3 is 11 residues long. Together with reference TRBV30 and TRBJ1-2, the CDR3 gives the full variable domain: SQTIHQWPATLVQPVGSPLSLECTVEGTSNPNLYWYRQAAGRGLQLLFYSVGIGQISSEVPQNLSASRPQDRQFILSSKKLLLSDSGFYLCAWSVRDRVTFGSGTRLTVV.

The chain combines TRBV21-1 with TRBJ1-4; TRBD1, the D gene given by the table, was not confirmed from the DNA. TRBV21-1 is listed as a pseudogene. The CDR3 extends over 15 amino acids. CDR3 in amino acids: CASRVYRTGDEKLFF. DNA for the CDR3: TGTGCCAGCAGAGTCTACCGGACAGGGGATGAAAAACTGTTTTTT.

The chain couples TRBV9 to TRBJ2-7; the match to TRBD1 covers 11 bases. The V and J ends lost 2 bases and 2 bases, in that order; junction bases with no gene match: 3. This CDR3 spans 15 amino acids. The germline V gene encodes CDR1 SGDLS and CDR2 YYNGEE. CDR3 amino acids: CASSVGTGGTYEQYF. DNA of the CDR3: TGTGCCAGCAGCGTCGGGACAGGGGGGACCTACGAGCAGTACTTC.

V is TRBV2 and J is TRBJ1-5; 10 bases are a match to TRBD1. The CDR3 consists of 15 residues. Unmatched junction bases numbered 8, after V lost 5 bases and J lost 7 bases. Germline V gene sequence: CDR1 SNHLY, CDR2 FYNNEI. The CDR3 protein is CASSPTGTGAQPQHF. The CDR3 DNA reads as TGTGCCAGCAGTCCTACCGGGACAGGGGCGCAGCCCCAGCATTTT. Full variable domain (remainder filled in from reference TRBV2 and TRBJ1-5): EPEVTQTPSHQVTQMGQEVILRCVPISNHLYFYWYRQILGQKVEFLVSFYNNEISEKSEIFDDQFSVERPDGSNFTLKIRSTKLEDSAMYFCASSPTGTGAQPQHFGDGTRLSIL.

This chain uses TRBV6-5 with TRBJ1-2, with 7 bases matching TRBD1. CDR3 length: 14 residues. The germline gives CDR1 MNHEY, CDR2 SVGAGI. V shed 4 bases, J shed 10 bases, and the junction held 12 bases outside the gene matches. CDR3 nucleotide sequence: TGTGCCAGCAGTTTTTCCGACAGGGCGGAGGACTACACCTTC. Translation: CASSFSDRAEDYTF.

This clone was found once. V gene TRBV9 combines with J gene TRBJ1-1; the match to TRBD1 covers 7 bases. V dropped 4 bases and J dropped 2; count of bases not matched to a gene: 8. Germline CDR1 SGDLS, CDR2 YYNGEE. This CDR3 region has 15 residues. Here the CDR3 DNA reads TGTGCCAGCAGCACCCGGCCAGGGGGTAACACTGAAGCTTTCTTT. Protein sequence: CASSTRPGGNTEAFF.

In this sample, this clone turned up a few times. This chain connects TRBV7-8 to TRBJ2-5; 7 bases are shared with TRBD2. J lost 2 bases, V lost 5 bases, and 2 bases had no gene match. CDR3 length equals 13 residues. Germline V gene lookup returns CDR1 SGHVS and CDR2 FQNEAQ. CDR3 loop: CASSTSEQETQYF. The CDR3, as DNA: TGTGCCAGCAGCACTAGCGAGCAAGAGACCCAGTACTTC.

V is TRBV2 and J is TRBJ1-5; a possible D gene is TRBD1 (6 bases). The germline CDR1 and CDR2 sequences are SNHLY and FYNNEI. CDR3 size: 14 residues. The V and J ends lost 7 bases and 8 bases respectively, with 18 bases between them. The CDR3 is CASMGTLGGEPQHF. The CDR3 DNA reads TGTGCCAGCATGGGGACTCTAGGGGGGGAGCCCCAGCATTTT.

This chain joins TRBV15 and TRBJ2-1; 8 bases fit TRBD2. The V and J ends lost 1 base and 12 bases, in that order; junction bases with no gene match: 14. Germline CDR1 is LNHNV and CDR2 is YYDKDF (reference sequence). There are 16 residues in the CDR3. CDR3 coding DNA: TGTGCCACCAGCAGAGGAGGGGTCCGACTCGGGGGGGGGCAGTTCTTC. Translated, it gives CATSRGGVRLGGGQFF.

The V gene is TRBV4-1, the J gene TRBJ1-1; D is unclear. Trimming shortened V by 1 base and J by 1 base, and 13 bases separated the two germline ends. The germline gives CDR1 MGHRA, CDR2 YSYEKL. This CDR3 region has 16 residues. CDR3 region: CASSQGAGMGNTEAFF. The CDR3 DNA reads TGCGCCAGCAGCCAAGGGGCGGGGATGGGGAACACTGAAGCTTTCTTT.

In nucleotides, the CDR3 is TGTGCCAGCAGTTTATGGGGGAGGGTACAAACTTTGGATACGCAGTATTTT. It translates to CASSLWGRVQTLDTQYF. The chain couples TRBV28 to TRBJ2-3, with 7 bases fitting TRBD2. Germline loops: CDR1 MDHEN, CDR2 SYDVKM. There are 17 residues in the CDR3. Trimming removed 0 bases from V and 6 bases from J; junction bases left unmatched: 12.

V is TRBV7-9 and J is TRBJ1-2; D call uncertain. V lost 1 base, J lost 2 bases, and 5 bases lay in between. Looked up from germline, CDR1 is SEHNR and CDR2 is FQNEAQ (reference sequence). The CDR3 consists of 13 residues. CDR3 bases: TGTGCCAGCAGCTTAGAACAGAACTATGGCTACACCTTC. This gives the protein CASSLEQNYGYTF.

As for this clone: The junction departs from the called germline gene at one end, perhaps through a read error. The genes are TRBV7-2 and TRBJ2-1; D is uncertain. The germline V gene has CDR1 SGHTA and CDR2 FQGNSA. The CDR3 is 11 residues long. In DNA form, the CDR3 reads TGTGCCAGCAGCTCCTTCAATGAGCAGTTCTTC. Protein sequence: CASSSFNEQFF.

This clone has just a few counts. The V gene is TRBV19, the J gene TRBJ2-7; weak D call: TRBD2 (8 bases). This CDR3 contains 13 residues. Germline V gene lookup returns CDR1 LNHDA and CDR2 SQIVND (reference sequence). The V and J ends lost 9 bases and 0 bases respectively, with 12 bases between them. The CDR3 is CARTGTSSYEQYF. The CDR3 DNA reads TGTGCCAGGACAGGGACTAGCTCCTACGAGCAGTACTTC.

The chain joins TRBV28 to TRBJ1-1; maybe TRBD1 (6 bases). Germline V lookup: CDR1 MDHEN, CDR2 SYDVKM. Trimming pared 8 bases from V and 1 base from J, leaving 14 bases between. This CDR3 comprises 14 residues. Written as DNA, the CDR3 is TGTGCCAGCTTGATCTCGACAGGGAACACTGAAGCTTTCTTT. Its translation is CASLISTGNTEAFF.

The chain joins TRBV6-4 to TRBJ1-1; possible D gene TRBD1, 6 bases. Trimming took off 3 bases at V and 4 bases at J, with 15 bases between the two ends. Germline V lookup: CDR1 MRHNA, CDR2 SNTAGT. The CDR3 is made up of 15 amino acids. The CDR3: CASSDQFQGLTEAFF. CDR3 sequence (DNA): TGTGCCAGCAGTGATCAGTTTCAGGGGCTCACTGAAGCTTTCTTT.

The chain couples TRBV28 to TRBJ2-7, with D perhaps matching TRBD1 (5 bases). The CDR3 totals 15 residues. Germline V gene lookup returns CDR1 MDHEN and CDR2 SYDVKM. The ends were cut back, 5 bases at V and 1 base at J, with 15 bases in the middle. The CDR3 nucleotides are TGTGCCAGCAGTGGGGCCTGGGGATTTTCCTACGAGCAGTACTTC. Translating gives CASSGAWGFSYEQYF.

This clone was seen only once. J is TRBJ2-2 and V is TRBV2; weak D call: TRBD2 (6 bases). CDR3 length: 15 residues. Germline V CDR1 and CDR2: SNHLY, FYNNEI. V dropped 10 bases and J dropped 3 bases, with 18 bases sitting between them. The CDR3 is CAILNREYDTGELFF. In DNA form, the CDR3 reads TGTGCCATCTTAAACCGGGAGTATGACACCGGGGAGCTGTTTTTT.

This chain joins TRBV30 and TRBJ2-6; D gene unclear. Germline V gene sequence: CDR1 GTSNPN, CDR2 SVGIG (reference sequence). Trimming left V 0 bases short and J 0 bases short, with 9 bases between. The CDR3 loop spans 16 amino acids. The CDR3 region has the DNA TGTGCCTGGAGTGTATGGGCCGTCTCTGGGGCCAACGTCCTGACTTTC. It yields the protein CAWSVWAVSGANVLTF.

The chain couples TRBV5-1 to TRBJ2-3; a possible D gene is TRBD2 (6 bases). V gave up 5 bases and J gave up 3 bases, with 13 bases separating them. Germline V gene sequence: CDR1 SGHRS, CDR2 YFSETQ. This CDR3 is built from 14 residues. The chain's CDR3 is CASRRDRGTDTQYF. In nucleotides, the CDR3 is TGCGCCAGCAGACGGGATCGGGGGACAGATACGCAGTATTTT.

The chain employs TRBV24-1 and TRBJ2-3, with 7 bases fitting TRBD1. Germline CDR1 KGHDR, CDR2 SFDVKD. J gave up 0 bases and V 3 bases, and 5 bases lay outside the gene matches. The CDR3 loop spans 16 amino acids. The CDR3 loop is CATSDTGAISTDTQYF. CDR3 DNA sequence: TGTGCCACCAGTGATACAGGGGCCATTAGCACAGATACGCAGTATTTT.

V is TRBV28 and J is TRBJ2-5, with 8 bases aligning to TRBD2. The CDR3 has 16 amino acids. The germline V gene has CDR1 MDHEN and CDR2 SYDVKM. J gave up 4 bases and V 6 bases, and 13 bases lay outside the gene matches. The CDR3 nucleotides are TGTGCCAGCAGCCCGGGGGGGGGATCGGCTAGAGAGACCCAGTACTTC. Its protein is CASSPGGGSARETQYF.

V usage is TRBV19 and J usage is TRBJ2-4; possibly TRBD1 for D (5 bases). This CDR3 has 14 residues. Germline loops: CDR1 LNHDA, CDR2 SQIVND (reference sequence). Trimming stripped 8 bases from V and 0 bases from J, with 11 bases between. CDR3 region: CASSSQGAKNIQYF. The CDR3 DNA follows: TGTGCCAGTTCATCCCAGGGAGCCAAAAACATTCAGTACTTC. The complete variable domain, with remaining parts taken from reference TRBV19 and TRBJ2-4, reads DGGITQSPKYLFRKEGQNVTLSCEQNLNHDAMYWYRQDPGQGLRLIYYSQIVNDFQKGDIAEGYSVSREKKESFPLTVTSAQKNPTAFYLCASSSQGAKNIQYFGAGTRLSVL.

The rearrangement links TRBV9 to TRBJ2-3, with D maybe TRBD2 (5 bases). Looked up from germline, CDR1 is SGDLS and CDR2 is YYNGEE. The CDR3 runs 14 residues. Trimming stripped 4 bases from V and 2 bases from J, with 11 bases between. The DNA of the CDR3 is TGTGCCAGCAGCCTAACCGGGAACACAGATACGCAGTATTTT. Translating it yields CASSLTGNTDTQYF.

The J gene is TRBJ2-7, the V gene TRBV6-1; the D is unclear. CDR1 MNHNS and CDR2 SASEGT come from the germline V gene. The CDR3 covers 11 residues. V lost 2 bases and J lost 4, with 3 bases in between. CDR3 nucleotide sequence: TGTGCCAGCAGTGAACAGTACGAGCAGTACTTC. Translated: CASSEQYEQYF.

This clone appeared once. The CDR3 is CASSQDRIVSGSHNEQFF. The CDR3 bases are TGTGCCAGCAGCCAAGATCGAATAGTCAGCGGGAGCCACAATGAGCAGTTCTTC. The rearrangement links TRBV4-2 to TRBJ2-1; 8 nucleotides align to TRBD2. V was clipped by 0 bases and J by 5 bases; unmatched bases: 12. This CDR3 contains 18 residues. CDR1 is LGHNA, CDR2 YNFKEQ, per germline.

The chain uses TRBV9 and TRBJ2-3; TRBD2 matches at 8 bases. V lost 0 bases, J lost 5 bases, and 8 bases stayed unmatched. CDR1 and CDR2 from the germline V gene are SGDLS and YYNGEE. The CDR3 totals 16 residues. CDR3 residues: CASSVESGTRQDTQYF. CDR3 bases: TGTGCCAGCAGCGTAGAGTCCGGGACTAGACAAGATACGCAGTATTTT.